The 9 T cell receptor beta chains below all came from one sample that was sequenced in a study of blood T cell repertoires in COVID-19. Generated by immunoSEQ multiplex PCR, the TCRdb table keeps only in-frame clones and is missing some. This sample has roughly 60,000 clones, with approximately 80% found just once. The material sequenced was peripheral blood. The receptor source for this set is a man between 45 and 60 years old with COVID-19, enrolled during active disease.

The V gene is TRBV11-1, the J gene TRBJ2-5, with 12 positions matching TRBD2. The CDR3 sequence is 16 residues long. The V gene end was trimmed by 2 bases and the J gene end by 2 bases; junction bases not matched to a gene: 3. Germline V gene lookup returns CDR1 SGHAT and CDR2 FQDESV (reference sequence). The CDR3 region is CASSLTGTSGQETQYF. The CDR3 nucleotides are TGTGCCAGCAGCTTAACTGGGACTAGCGGGCAAGAGACCCAGTACTTC. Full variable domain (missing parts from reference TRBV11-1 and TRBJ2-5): EAEVAQSPRYKITEKSQAVAFWCDPISGHATLYWYRQILGQGPELLVQFQDESVVDDSQLPKDRFSAERLKGVDSTLKIQPAELGDSAMYLCASSLTGTSGQETQYFGPGTRLLVL.

In DNA, the CDR3 is TGTGCCAGCAGCGCCCTGCCCAACATAATAGCCAAAAACATTCAGTACTTC. Translation: CASSALPNIIAKNIQYF. This chain connects TRBV5-6 to TRBJ2-4; D is unclear. The V end lost 4 bases, the J end lost 0 bases, and 17 bases lay between the germline ends. Germline V gives CDR1 SGHDT, CDR2 YYEEEE. CDR3 size: 17 residues.

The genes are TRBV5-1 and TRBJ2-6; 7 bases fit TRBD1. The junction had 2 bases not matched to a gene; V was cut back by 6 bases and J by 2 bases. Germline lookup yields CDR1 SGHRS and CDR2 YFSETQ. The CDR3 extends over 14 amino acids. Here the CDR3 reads CASKQGTGANVLTF. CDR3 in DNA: TGCGCCAGCAAACAGGGGACTGGGGCCAACGTCCTGACTTTC.

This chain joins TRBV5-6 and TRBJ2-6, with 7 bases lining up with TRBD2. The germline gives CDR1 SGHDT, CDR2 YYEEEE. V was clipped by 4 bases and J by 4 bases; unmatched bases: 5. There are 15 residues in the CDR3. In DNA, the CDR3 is TGTGCCAGCAGCCCCGGGGGGATCGGGGCCAACGTCCTGACTTTC. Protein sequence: CASSPGGIGANVLTF.

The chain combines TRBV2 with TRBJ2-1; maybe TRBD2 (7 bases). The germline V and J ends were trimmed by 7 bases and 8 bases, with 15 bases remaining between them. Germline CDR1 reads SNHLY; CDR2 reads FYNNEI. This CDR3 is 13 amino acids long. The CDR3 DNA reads TGTGCCAGCACAGGTCGGCGGGGGCATGAGCAGTTCTTC. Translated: CASTGRRGHEQFF.

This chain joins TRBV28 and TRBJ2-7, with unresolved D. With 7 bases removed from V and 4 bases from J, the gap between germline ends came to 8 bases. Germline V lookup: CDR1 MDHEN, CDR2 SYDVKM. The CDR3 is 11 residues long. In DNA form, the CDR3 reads TGTGCCAGCACTGGAGAGTACGAGCAGTACTTC. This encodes CASTGEYEQYF.

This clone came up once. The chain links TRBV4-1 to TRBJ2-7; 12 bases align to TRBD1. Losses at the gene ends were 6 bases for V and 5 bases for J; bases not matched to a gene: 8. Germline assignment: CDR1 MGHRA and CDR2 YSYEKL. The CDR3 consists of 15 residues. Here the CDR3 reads CASSLGTGGFNEQYF. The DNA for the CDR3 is TGCGCCAGCAGTCTCGGGACAGGGGGCTTCAACGAGCAGTACTTC.

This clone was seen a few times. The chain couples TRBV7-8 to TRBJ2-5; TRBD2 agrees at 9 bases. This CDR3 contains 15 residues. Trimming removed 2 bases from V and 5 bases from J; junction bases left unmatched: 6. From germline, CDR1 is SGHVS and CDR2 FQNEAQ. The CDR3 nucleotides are TGTGCCAGCAGCTTATCTATGGCGGGAGGGGAGACCCAGTACTTC. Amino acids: CASSLSMAGGETQYF.

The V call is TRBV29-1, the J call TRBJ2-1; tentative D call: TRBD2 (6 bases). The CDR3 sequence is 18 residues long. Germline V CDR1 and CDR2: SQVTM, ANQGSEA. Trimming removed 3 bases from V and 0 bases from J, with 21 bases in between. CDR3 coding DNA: TGCAGCGTTGATGGGTCAGTATCTAGCGCGTTCTCCTACAATGAGCAGTTCTTC. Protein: CSVDGSVSSAFSYNEQFF.